This TCR beta chain was identified during a study of cytomegalovirus exposure and HLA in healthy donors. V lost 1 base to trimming and J lost 9 bases, with 11 bases between them. The CDR3 extends over 14 amino acids. The germline V gene encodes CDR1 SGHRS and CDR2 YFSETQ. Sequencing used immunoSEQ multiplex PCR; TCRdb keeps in-frame clones, though not all of them. The repertoire holds 180,000 or so clones, around nine tenths seen once, with roughly 1.5% in the top ten. The sequencing input was PBMCs. The genes are TRBV5-1 and TRBJ1-6, with D possibly matching TRBD1 (6 bases). This sequence originates from a woman in her twenties or thirties in good health and CMV-seronegative. The CDR3 sequence: CASSLTGTGSPLHF. The CDR3 region has the DNA TGCGCCAGCAGCTTGACAGGGACCGGTTCACCCCTCCACTTT.